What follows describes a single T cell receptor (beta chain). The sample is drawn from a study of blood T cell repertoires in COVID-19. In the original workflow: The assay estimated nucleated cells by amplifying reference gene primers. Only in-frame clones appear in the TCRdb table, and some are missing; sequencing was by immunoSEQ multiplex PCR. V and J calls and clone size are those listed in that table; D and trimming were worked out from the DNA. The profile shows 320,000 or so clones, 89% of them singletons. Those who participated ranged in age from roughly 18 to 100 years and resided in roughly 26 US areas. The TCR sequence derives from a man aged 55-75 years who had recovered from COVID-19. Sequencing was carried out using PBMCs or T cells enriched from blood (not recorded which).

CDR3 amino acids: CASSFSEGARQYF. The CDR3 DNA reads as TGTGCCAGCAGCTTTTCGGAAGGGGCGCGGCAGTACTTC. This chain connects TRBV4-2 to TRBJ2-7; possibly TRBD1 for D (5 bases). Germline CDR1 LGHNA, CDR2 YNFKEQ. The V end was cut by 5 bases, the J end by 9 bases, with 17 bases between. The CDR3 length is 13 residues.